These 18 T cell receptor beta chains were sequenced from one sample in a study of shared clonotypes between healthy human individuals (dated by TCRdb to about 2020). Preparation of the library involved the immunoSEQ multiplex PCR assay. The immuneACCESS repertoire file appears here via TCRdb, limited to in-frame rearrangements. These files lack a portion of the clones; in checked studies, under half of the deficit traces to unresolved V genes, and the cause of the others is not known. In this sample the table shows 2 million or so clones, approximately 95% of which occur a single time. Clones ranked in the top ten supply 0.1% to 0.15% of the sample. The sequenced material came from naive CD4+ T cells sorted from blood. Per the publication, the cell subset or site label means: CD45RA+ positively selected. These receptors came from a man aged 18-30 years in good health.

The rearrangement links TRBV25-1 to TRBJ2-3; D is unclear. Germline loops: CDR1 MGHDK, CDR2 SYGVNS. Trimming left V 1 base short and J 2 bases short, with 7 bases between. This CDR3 contains 14 residues. The CDR3 DNA reads as TGTGCCAGCAGTGAATGGGCGGACACAGATACGCAGTATTTT. Its protein product is CASSEWADTDTQYF.

This CDR3 is CASSLARIAGPGSYEQYF. DNA of the CDR3: TGTGCCAGCAGCTTAGCCAGAATAGCGGGCCCCGGATCCTACGAGCAGTACTTC. V and J are TRBV7-2 and TRBJ2-7; the match to TRBD2 covers 7 bases. V trimming: 0 bases; J trimming: 1 base; junction bases outside the gene matches: 12. The CDR3 sequence is 18 residues long. The germline gives CDR1 SGHTA, CDR2 FQGNSA.

CDR3 in amino acids: CAWSVRGFDRERYSGANVLTF. CDR3 bases: TGTGCCTGGAGTGTACGAGGATTTGACAGGGAACGATACTCTGGGGCCAACGTCCTGACTTTC. The rearrangement uses TRBV30 and TRBJ2-6; 7 bases fit TRBD1. There are 21 residues in the CDR3. V dropped 0 bases and J dropped 0; count of bases not matched to a gene: 17. The V gene's germline CDR1 is GTSNPN and CDR2 SVGIG (reference sequence).

The chain links TRBV5-1 to TRBJ1-2; D gene unclear. Germline CDR1 SGHRS, CDR2 YFSETQ. The CDR3 runs 17 residues. V gave up 0 bases and J gave up 7 bases, with 22 bases separating them. The CDR3 loop is CASSLAGQVPLLGGYTF. The DNA for the CDR3 is TGCGCCAGCAGCTTGGCCGGTCAGGTCCCTTTGTTGGGTGGCTACACCTTC.

The V gene is TRBV28, the J gene TRBJ1-5; maybe TRBD1 (5 bases). Germline CDR1 and CDR2: MDHEN and SYDVKM. This CDR3 has 14 amino acids. V dropped 11 bases and J dropped 7 bases, with 21 bases sitting between them. CDR3 DNA: TGTGCCGCTCGGGGAGCAGGGAAACGACAGCCCCAGCATTTT. It translates to CAARGAGKRQPQHF.

V gene TRBV25-1 combines with J gene TRBJ2-2; weak D call: TRBD1 (9 bases). Germline-derived CDR1 and CDR2 are MGHDK and SYGVNS. The CDR3 length is 15 residues. Trimming left V 11 bases short and J 1 base short, with 17 bases between. CDR3 in amino acids: CASRGGQGNTGELFF. CDR3 in DNA: TGTGCCTCACGGGGGGGACAGGGGAACACCGGGGAGCTGTTTTTT.

Of note for this clone: The sample has other DNA sequences that encode this CDR3 too. The chain combines TRBV10-3 with TRBJ2-7; 7 positions match TRBD1. CDR1 and CDR2 from the germline V gene are ENHRY and SYGVKD. Trimming removed 0 bases from V and 4 bases from J; junction bases left unmatched: 3. The CDR3 consists of 14 residues. The CDR3 nucleotides read TGTGCCATCAGTGAGTCGACAGGGCCATACGAGCAGTACTTC. Amino acid sequence: CAISESTGPYEQYF.

Comments on this clone: Additional DNA sequences in this sample encode the identical CDR3. For the CDR3, the DNA is TGTGCCTGGAGCCTAGGGGATCCGGGAAACACCATATATTTT. Translated, it gives CAWSLGDPGNTIYF. V is TRBV30 and J is TRBJ1-3; D is perhaps TRBD1 (5 bases). V was clipped by 3 bases and J by 4 bases, with 13 bases between them. Germline CDR1 is GTSNPN and CDR2 is SVGIG (reference sequence). This CDR3 has 14 residues.

This chain links TRBV6-1 with TRBJ2-1, with 11 bases matching TRBD1. V lost 4 bases to trimming and J lost 7 bases; unmatched junction nucleotides: 6. Germline V CDR1 and CDR2: MNHNS, SASEGT. The CDR3 runs to 15 residues. The CDR3 is CASSGGQGVSNEQFF. CDR3 DNA: TGTGCCAGCAGTGGGGGACAGGGGGTCAGTAATGAGCAGTTCTTC.

V and J are TRBV7-9 and TRBJ1-4; TRBD1 aligns across 8 bases. Germline CDR1 is SEHNR and CDR2 is FQNEAQ (reference sequence). V shed 1 base, J shed 5 bases, and the junction held 3 bases outside the gene matches. The CDR3 has 15 residues. The CDR3 protein is CASSLGQGTNEKLFF. The CDR3 DNA reads as TGTGCCAGCAGCTTAGGACAGGGGACGAATGAAAAACTGTTTTTT.

V and J are TRBV5-1 and TRBJ2-3; TRBD2 matches at 13 bases. CDR1 and CDR2 (germline): SGHRS, YFSETQ. The CDR3 loop spans 16 amino acids. With 4 bases clipped from V and 4 bases from J, the junction kept 6 bases outside the gene matches. The CDR3 bases are TGCGCCAGCAGCCAAACCGGGACTAGCGGGGCAGATACGCAGTATTTT. Its translation: CASSQTGTSGADTQYF.

Remarks on this clone: Additional DNA sequences in this sample encode the identical CDR3. J is TRBJ2-7 and V is TRBV6-5; D might be TRBD1 (6 bases). The CDR3 is 12 amino acids. Trimming took 5 bases from V and 3 from J, leaving 8 bases between them. Germline V lookup: CDR1 MNHEY, CDR2 SVGAGI. CDR3 loop: CASSQQGYEQYF. The DNA for the CDR3 is TGTGCCAGCAGTCAACAGGGCTACGAGCAGTACTTC.

The chain carries TRBV5-1 and TRBJ1-6; unclear D gene. Germline V gene data show CDR1 as SGHRS and CDR2 as YFSETQ. CDR3 length equals 14 residues. V lost 2 bases and J lost 7, with 10 bases in between. CDR3 DNA sequence: TGCGCCAGCAGCTTTGGGCAGCAGAATTCACCCCTCCACTTT. It specifies CASSFGQQNSPLHF.

Details on this clone: The same CDR3 also results from other DNA sequences found in this sample. The rearrangement uses TRBV6-1 and TRBJ2-1; 10 bases align to TRBD2. The CDR3 sequence is 13 residues long. Trimming removed 6 bases from V and 6 bases from J; junction bases left unmatched: 2. Germline CDR1 reads MNHNS; CDR2 reads SASEGT. The CDR3 nucleotides read TGTGCCAGCAGGCTAGCGGGAGTCAATGAGCAGTTCTTC. This gives the protein CASRLAGVNEQFF.

The chain links TRBV28 to TRBJ1-2; D perhaps matches TRBD1 (5 bases). Germline lookup yields CDR1 MDHEN and CDR2 SYDVKM. V was pared by 6 bases and J by 8 bases, with 19 bases between. This CDR3 region has 14 residues. The CDR3: CASRPGGVFVGYTF. CDR3 in DNA: TGTGCCAGCAGGCCCGGGGGGGTCTTCGTCGGCTACACCTTC.

As to this clone: Other DNA sequences within the sample encode an identical CDR3. Written as DNA, the CDR3 is TGTGCCATCAGTGAATCCAGCTATGGCTACACCTTC. Translation: CAISESSYGYTF. V usage is TRBV10-3 and J usage is TRBJ1-2, with unresolved D. CDR3 size: 12 residues. Trimming removed 3 bases at V and 4 bases at J, with 6 bases between. Germline values: CDR1 ENHRY, CDR2 SYGVKD.

This chain uses TRBV5-1 with TRBJ2-2, with TRBD2 matching over 9 bases. Per the germline V gene, CDR1 is SGHRS and CDR2 is YFSETQ. The CDR3 runs to 16 residues. The V segment lost 2 bases and the J segment 5 bases; nucleotides outside the gene matches: 7. The CDR3 DNA reads TGCGCCAGCAGCTTTCCTAGCGGGATTGGAACCGGGGAGCTGTTTTTT. Amino acid sequence: CASSFPSGIGTGELFF. Drawing the rest from reference TRBV5-1 and TRBJ2-2, the complete variable domain is KAGVTQTPRYLIKTRGQQVTLSCSPISGHRSVSWYQQTPGQGLQFLFEYFSETQRNKGNFPGRFSGRQFSNSRSEMNVSTLELGDSALYLCASSFPSGIGTGELFFGEGSRLTVL.

V usage is TRBV5-1 and J usage is TRBJ2-7, with D uncertain. This CDR3 is built from 14 residues. V was cut by 3 bases and J by 1 base, with 11 bases left in between. Germline CDR1 and CDR2: SGHRS and YFSETQ. CDR3 region: CASSSPPGSYEQYF. The CDR3, as DNA: TGCGCCAGCAGCTCCCCCCCAGGTTCCTACGAGCAGTACTTC.